The rows below give T cell receptor beta chains drawn from one sample of a study of shared clonotypes between healthy human individuals. The repertoire was sequenced with immunoSEQ multiplex PCR; TCRdb's copy has only in-frame clones and lacks some. The sample lists around 580,000 clones, 95% to 98% occurring once. The source material was naive CD8+ T cells sorted from blood. These receptors all come from a man aged 30 to 39 in good health. CDR3s include the opening cysteine and the closing phenylalanine or tryptophan.

v_gene	CDR3aa
TRBV27	CASSFPGTGELFF
TRBV2	CASSERDIFYEQYF
TRBV7-9	CASSPEGSGIIGELFF
TRBV20-1	CSARMGEQYF
TRBV5-4	CASSLVGGTANTGELFF
TRBV5-1	CASSLGQGATEQYF
TRBV27	CASSLSMGYEQFF
TRBV9	CASSGPGYTF
TRBV18	CASSPFGTGALTDTQYF
TRBV29-1	CSAAAGTGDGYTF
TRBV10-2	CASSDGGGEQYF
TRBV14	CASRKLGGYGYTF
TRBV13	CASSFGIGGNTDTQYF
TRBV6-5	CASSYGPDEQFF
TRBV27	CASSARNQPQHF
TRBV7-2	CASSVAVNSYEQYF
TRBV19	CASSSGTALYGYTF
TRBV7-9	CASSMSGNQPQHF
TRBV2	CATCGLAGDEQFF
TRBV29-1	CSVDPGLNTEAFF
TRBV29-1	CSVEEPQIMNTEAFF
TRBV11-2	CASSLDRPRAGEQYF
TRBV7-9	CASRNAGDNEQFF
TRBV5-6	CASSLIAETQYF
TRBV28	CASSFYMYEQYF
TRBV2	CASSGDRVTDTQYF
TRBV2	CAYAAGQTGNTIYF
TRBV7-6	CASSFMGSTDTQYF
TRBV7-6	CASSFTGGELFF